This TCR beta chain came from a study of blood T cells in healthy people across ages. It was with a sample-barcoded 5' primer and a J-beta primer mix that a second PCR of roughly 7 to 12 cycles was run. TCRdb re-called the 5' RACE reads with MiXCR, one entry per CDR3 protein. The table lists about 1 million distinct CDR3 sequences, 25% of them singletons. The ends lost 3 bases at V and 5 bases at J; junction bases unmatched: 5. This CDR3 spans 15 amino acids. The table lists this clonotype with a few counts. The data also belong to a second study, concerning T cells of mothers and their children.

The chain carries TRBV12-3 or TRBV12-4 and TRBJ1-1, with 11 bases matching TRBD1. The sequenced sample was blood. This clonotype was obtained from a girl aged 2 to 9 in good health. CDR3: CASSLVRDRGTEAFF. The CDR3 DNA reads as TGTGCCAGCAGTTTGGTCCGGGACAGGGGGACTGAAGCTTTCTTT.